The 22 T cell receptor beta chains presented below share a single source sample, sequenced in a study of blood T cell repertoires in COVID-19. Profiling relied on immunoSEQ multiplex PCR, and the TCRdb table lists in-frame clones only, not all of them. The sample lists a few hundred thousand clones, 80% to 85% seen once, with roughly 3.1% in the top ten. The specimen was PBMCs or T cells enriched from blood (not recorded which). Receptor source: a man in his fifties who had recovered from COVID-19.

This chain connects TRBV14 to TRBJ2-7; 9 bases match TRBD1. Unmatched junction bases numbered 10, after V lost 4 bases and J lost 6 bases. In germline, CDR1 is SGHDN, CDR2 FVKESK. The CDR3 has 15 amino acids. DNA of the CDR3: TGTGCCAGCAGCCGAACCGGGACAGGGAACGCCGAGCAGTACTTC. Protein product: CASSRTGTGNAEQYF.

This clone appeared a single time. The chain combines TRBV3-1 (or the pseudogene TRBV3-2) with TRBJ1-2, with D tentatively TRBD1 (5 bases). Trimming cost V 3 bases and J 3 bases, with 20 bases left between them. The CDR3 spans 17 residues. Germline V gene lookup returns CDR1 LGHDT and CDR2 YNNKEL (reference sequence). The CDR3 loop is CASSQSRGGAPYYGYTF. DNA for the CDR3: TGTGCCAGCAGCCAGAGCCGTGGAGGGGCCCCTTACTATGGCTACACCTTC.

The chain recombines TRBV9 with TRBJ2-1; possibly TRBD2 for D (5 bases). This CDR3 has 15 amino acids. Trimming cost V 1 base and J 0 bases, with 8 bases left between them. The germline gives CDR1 SGDLS, CDR2 YYNGEE. In nucleotides, the CDR3 is TGTGCCAGCAGCGTACGGACTGTCTCCTACAATGAGCAGTTCTTC. It yields the protein CASSVRTVSYNEQFF.

The chain combines TRBV4-3 with TRBJ2-5, with no clear D. The V end was cut by 1 base, the J end by 4 bases, with 10 bases between. The V gene's germline CDR1 is LGHNA and CDR2 YSLEER. The CDR3 totals 14 residues. The CDR3 reads CASSQGGGLETQYF. The CDR3 bases are TGCGCCAGCAGCCAAGGTGGTGGGCTAGAGACCCAGTACTTC.

The gene calls are TRBV5-1 and TRBJ1-3, with 11 nucleotides matching TRBD1. CDR3 length equals 17 residues. The V segment lost 5 bases and the J segment 0 bases; nucleotides outside the gene matches: 7. The V gene's germline CDR1 is SGHRS and CDR2 YFSETQ. CDR3 protein: CASSLFGTGGSGNTIYF. The CDR3 DNA is TGCGCCAGCAGTCTATTCGGGACAGGGGGCTCTGGAAACACCATATATTTT.

As for this clone: This may be a read error, as it is one base from a much larger clone. The chain links TRBV6-5 to TRBJ1-1, with D perhaps TRBD1 (6 bases). Per germline, CDR1 MNHEY and CDR2 SVGAGI. V was trimmed by 6 bases and J by 0 bases, leaving 11 bases between them. The length of the CDR3 is 14 residues. The CDR3 sequence: CASSQGQLNTEAFF. The CDR3 nucleotides are TGTGCCAGCAGCCAAGGACAGCTGAACACTGAAGCTTTCTTT.

This sequence joins TRBV29-1 and TRBJ2-3, with TRBD2 matching 8 bases. In germline, CDR1 is SQVTM, CDR2 ANQGSEA. The CDR3 contains 13 residues. After removal of 7 bases from V and 1 base from J, the junction contained 4 bases not matched to a gene. CDR3 loop: CSGAGGGTDTQYF. For the CDR3, the DNA is TGCAGCGGTGCGGGAGGAGGCACAGATACGCAGTATTTT.

Remarks on this clone: The germline gene is not matched at one end of the junction; a read error may be the cause. Other DNA sequences from this sample encode an identical CDR3 as well. This CDR3 reads CASSLDPFQETQYF. The CDR3, as DNA: TGTGCCAGCAGTTTAGACCCCTTTCAAGAGACCCAGTACTTC. The chain employs TRBV11-3 and TRBJ2-5; no reliable D call. The CDR3 has 14 residues. Germline CDR1 reads SGHNT; CDR2 reads YENEEA. Looking up the rest from reference TRBV11-3 and TRBJ2-5 gives the full variable domain: EAGVVQSPRYKIIEKKQPVAFWCNPISGHNTLYWYLQNLGQGPELLIRYENEEAVDDSQLPKDRFSAERLKGVDSTLKIQPAELGDSAVYLCASSLDPFQETQYFGPGTRLLVL.

V usage is TRBV5-1 and J usage is TRBJ1-2; D uncertain. Per germline, CDR1 SGHRS and CDR2 YFSETQ. Trimming removed 7 bases at V and 5 bases at J, with 18 bases between. The CDR3 has 14 residues. DNA for the CDR3: TGCGCCAGCCGCCCGGCGGTCGAGGGATATGGCTACACCTTC. It encodes CASRPAVEGYGYTF.

This chain joins TRBV9 and TRBJ2-3; possibly TRBD2 for D (6 bases). CDR1 and CDR2 (germline): SGDLS, YYNGEE. The CDR3 is 16 residues long. Deletions cut 4 bases from V and 5 bases from J, with 20 bases between. CDR3 in DNA: TGTGCCAGCAGCTTGCGCGATAGCGGTTCAAGAGATACGCAGTATTTT. Its protein product is CASSLRDSGSRDTQYF. Filled out from reference TRBV9 and TRBJ2-3, the complete variable domain reads DSGVTQTPKHLITATGQRVTLRCSPRSGDLSVYWYQQSLDQGLQFLIQYYNGEERAKGNILERFSAQQFPDLHSELNLSSLELGDSALYFCASSLRDSGSRDTQYFGPGTRLTVL.

The chain links TRBV10-3 to TRBJ2-1; 9 bases are a match to TRBD1. Germline V CDR1 and CDR2: ENHRY, SYGVKD. The CDR3 is 13 residues long. The junction had 4 bases not matched to a gene; V was cut back by 9 bases and J by 4 bases. The CDR3: CAIGQGSYNEQFF. The DNA of the CDR3 is TGTGCCATTGGACAGGGGTCGTACAATGAGCAGTTCTTC.

V and J are TRBV19 and TRBJ1-4, with TRBD1 matching 9 bases. The trim removed 4 bases at V and 6 bases at J, leaving 15 bases unmatched. In germline, CDR1 is LNHDA, CDR2 SQIVND (reference sequence). The CDR3 extends over 18 amino acids. In DNA form, the CDR3 reads TGTGCCAGTAGTAAACAGGGGGCATCTTATAGCAAATATGAAAAACTGTTTTTT. Residues: CASSKQGASYSKYEKLFF. Together with reference TRBV19 and TRBJ1-4, the CDR3 gives the full variable domain: DGGITQSPKYLFRKEGQNVTLSCEQNLNHDAMYWYRQDPGQGLRLIYYSQIVNDFQKGDIAEGYSVSREKKESFPLTVTSAQKNPTAFYLCASSKQGASYSKYEKLFFGSGTQLSVL.

In its sample, this clone was seen once. This chain joins TRBV5-1 and TRBJ1-1; TRBD1 is a possible D gene (5 bases). The germline V and J ends were trimmed by 0 bases and 8 bases, with 8 bases remaining between them. The CDR3 is made up of 12 amino acids. In germline, CDR1 is SGHRS, CDR2 YFSETQ. In nucleotides, the CDR3 is TGCGCCAGCAGCTTGGCAGGGCTAGAAGCTTTCTTT. This codes for CASSLAGLEAFF. The full variable domain, completed using reference TRBV5-1 and TRBJ1-1, is KAGVTQTPRYLIKTRGQQVTLSCSPISGHRSVSWYQQTPGQGLQFLFEYFSETQRNKGNFPGRFSGRQFSNSRSEMNVSTLELGDSALYLCASSLAGLEAFFGQGTRLTVV.

This chain uses TRBV21-1 with TRBJ2-7; TRBD1, the table's D call, lacks a check against the DNA. TRBV21-1 is termed a pseudogene. CDR3 length: 13 residues. CDR3 protein: CASSKDRVYEQYF. The CDR3 bases are TGTGCCAGCAGCAAGGACAGGGTCTACGAGCAGTACTTC.

This chain joins TRBV5-1 and TRBJ1-1; D is perhaps TRBD1 (6 bases). CDR1 SGHRS and CDR2 YFSETQ come from the germline V gene. CDR3 length: 16 amino acids. V was trimmed by 4 bases and J by 0 bases, leaving 16 bases between them. In DNA, the CDR3 is TGCGCCAGCAGCCCGAGGGACATATTGATGAACACTGAAGCTTTCTTT. This sequence encodes CASSPRDILMNTEAFF.

The chain employs TRBV28 and TRBJ1-2; 8 bases are a match to TRBD1. The CDR3 is made up of 13 amino acids. The J segment lost 6 bases and the V segment lost 3 bases, leaving 3 bases of the junction unmatched. Germline lookup yields CDR1 MDHEN and CDR2 SYDVKM. CDR3 sequence reads: CASSFGRGHGYTF. In nucleotides, the CDR3 is TGTGCCAGCAGTTTCGGCAGGGGGCATGGCTACACCTTC.

The V call is TRBV4-1, the J call TRBJ2-1; 7 nucleotides line up with TRBD1. Germline values: CDR1 MGHRA, CDR2 YSYEKL. The V gene end was trimmed by 0 bases and the J gene end by 6 bases; junction bases not matched to a gene: 23. The CDR3 consists of 21 residues. The CDR3 is CASSQEVGRLGGQEWGNEQFF. DNA for the CDR3: TGCGCCAGCAGCCAAGAAGTCGGGCGGCTAGGGGGCCAGGAGTGGGGCAATGAGCAGTTCTTC.

This clone came up a few times. The sample carries other DNA sequences with the same CDR3. J is TRBJ2-3 and V is TRBV9; D might be TRBD2 (5 bases). Germline V gene sequence: CDR1 SGDLS, CDR2 YYNGEE. The V and J ends lost 2 bases and 0 bases respectively, with 10 bases between them. The CDR3 is 15 residues long. This CDR3 reads CASSVLAASTDTQYF. The CDR3 nucleotides read TGTGCCAGCAGCGTTCTAGCAGCTAGCACAGATACGCAGTATTTT.

The chain couples TRBV5-1 to TRBJ2-1, with TRBD1 matching over 9 bases. The V segment lost 0 bases and the J segment 1 base; nucleotides outside the gene matches: 5. The CDR3 length is 17 residues. From germline, CDR1 is SGHRS and CDR2 YFSETQ. CDR3 bases: TGCGCCAGCAGCTTGGCCAAGACAGGGGGATCCTACAATGAGCAGTTCTTC. Residues: CASSLAKTGGSYNEQFF.

The gene calls are TRBV9 and TRBJ2-2; the match to TRBD2 covers 11 bases. V lost 3 bases, J lost 6 bases, and 1 base stayed unmatched. CDR1 is SGDLS, CDR2 YYNGEE, per germline. This CDR3 is built from 14 residues. CDR3 sequence: CASSGLAGPGELFF. In DNA form, the CDR3 reads TGTGCCAGCAGCGGACTAGCGGGGCCCGGGGAGCTGTTTTTT.

The rearrangement links TRBV10-3 to TRBJ2-2; D gene uncertain. There are 13 residues in the CDR3. Germline-derived CDR1 and CDR2 are ENHRY and SYGVKD. With 10 bases removed from V and 1 base from J, the gap between germline ends came to 10 bases. CDR3 in amino acids: CASDNLNTGELFF. In DNA, the CDR3 is TGTGCCAGTGACAACCTGAACACCGGGGAGCTGTTTTTT.

The chain couples TRBV6-5 to TRBJ2-5; no definite D call. Germline CDR1 and CDR2: MNHEY and SVGAGI. The CDR3 length is 11 residues. V was shortened by 4 bases and J by 5 bases, with 5 bases between the two germline ends. The CDR3: CASSSLETQYF. CDR3 nucleotides: TGTGCCAGCAGTTCTTTGGAGACCCAGTACTTC.